This TCR beta chain was sequenced in a study of monozygotic twins with inflammatory bowel disease. Remarks on this clonotype: Its antigen remains unknown.

The CDR3 sequence is 18 residues long. Germline assignment: CDR1 SNHLY and CDR2 FYNNEI. Study-level points and caveats: Repertoire similarity matched across concordant and discordant twins, perhaps owing to limited power. Among IBD patients, fewer clonotypes were shared with others than among healthy twins, especially with disease activity.

Collection of a 2.5 ml blood sample took place per donor. TCRdb processed the 5' RACE reads again and assigns one entry to each CDR3 protein, with no DNA. This sample contains approximately 400,000 distinct CDR3 sequences. This receptor was taken from a human donor with ulcerative colitis or Crohn's disease, or a healthy co-twin of an affected twin (not recorded which). V is TRBV2 and J is TRBJ2-3; without DNA, the TCRdb call of TRBD1 cannot be checked. The specimen sequenced was blood. CDR3 sequence reads: CASRNRPGTGPLTDTQYF.